Sequencing of this T cell receptor (beta chain) was carried out in a study of T cell repertoires in cytomegalovirus infection. Via MiXCR, TCRdb re-called the reads, giving one row per CDR3 protein. Of about 70,000 distinct CDR3 sequences listed, 20% to 25% are singletons. In its sample, this clonotype was seen many times. Its antigen is as yet unknown. The TCR sequence derives from a human donor in good health (CMV status not recorded). Some clones in this sample may be carry-over from other donors' samples. The input for sequencing was CD8+ T cells from cultured PBMCs, taken from culture after CMV antigen stimulation.

The CDR3 coding sequence is TGCAGTGCTGGGGTAGCTTACAATGAGCAGTTCTTC. It is translated as CSAGVAYNEQFF. V and J are TRBV20-1 and TRBJ2-1; no clear D gene. This CDR3 is built from 12 residues. Germline V CDR1 and CDR2: DFQATT, SNEGSKA (reference sequence). V was trimmed by 5 bases and J by 4 bases, leaving 9 bases between them.